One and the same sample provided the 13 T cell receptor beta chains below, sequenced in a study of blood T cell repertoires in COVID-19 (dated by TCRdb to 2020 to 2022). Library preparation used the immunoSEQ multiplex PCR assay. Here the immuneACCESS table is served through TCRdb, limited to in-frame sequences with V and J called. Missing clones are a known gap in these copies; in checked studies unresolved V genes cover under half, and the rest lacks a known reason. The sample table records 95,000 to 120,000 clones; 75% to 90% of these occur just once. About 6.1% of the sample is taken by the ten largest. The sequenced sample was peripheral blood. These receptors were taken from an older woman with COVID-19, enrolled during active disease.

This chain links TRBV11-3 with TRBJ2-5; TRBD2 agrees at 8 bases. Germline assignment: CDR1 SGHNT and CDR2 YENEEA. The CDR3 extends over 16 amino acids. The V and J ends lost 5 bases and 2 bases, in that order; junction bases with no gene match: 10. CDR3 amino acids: CASSPSGGDLQETQYF. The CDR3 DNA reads TGTGCCAGCAGCCCTTCGGGGGGGGACCTACAAGAGACCCAGTACTTC.

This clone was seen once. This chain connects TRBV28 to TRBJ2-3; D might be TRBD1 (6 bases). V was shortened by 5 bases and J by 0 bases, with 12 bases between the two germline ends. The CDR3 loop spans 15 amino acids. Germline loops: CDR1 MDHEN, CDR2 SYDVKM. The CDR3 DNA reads TGTGCCAGCAGTCTTAGGACAGCCAGCACAGATACGCAGTATTTT. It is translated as CASSLRTASTDTQYF. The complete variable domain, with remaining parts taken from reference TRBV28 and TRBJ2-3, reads DVKVTQSSRYLVKRTGEKVFLECVQDMDHENMFWYRQDPGLGLRLIYFSYDVKMKEKGDIPEGYSVSREKKERFSLILESASTNQTSMYLCASSLRTASTDTQYFGPGTRLTVL.

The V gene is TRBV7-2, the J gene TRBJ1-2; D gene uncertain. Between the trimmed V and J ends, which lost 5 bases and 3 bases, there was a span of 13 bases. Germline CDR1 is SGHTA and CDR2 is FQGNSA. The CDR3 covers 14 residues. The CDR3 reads CASSLGGVYYGYTF. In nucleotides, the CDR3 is TGTGCCAGCAGCCTAGGCGGGGTTTACTATGGCTACACCTTC.

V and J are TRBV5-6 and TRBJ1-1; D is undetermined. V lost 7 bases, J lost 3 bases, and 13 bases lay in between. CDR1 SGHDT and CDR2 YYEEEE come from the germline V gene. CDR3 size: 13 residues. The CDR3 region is CASARRRYTEAFF. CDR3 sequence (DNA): TGTGCCAGCGCGCGCCGAAGATACACTGAAGCTTTCTTT.

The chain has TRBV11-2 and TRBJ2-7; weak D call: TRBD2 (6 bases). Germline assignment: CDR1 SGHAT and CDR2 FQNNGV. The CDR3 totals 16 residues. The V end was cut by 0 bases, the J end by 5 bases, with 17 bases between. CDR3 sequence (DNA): TGTGCCAGCAGCTTAGATGGCGGGACGGGCTTACACGAGCAGTACTTC. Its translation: CASSLDGGTGLHEQYF. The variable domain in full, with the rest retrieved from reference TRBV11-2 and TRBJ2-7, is EAGVAQSPRYKIIEKRQSVAFWCNPISGHATLYWYQQILGQGPKLLIQFQNNGVVDDSQLPKDRFSAERLKGVDSTLKIQPAKLEDSAVYLCASSLDGGTGLHEQYFGPGTRLTVT.

CDR3: CASSPSTKGEKLFF. The CDR3 nucleotides are TGTGCCAGCAGCCCCTCTACGAAGGGGGAAAAACTGTTTTTT. The chain uses TRBV7-6 and TRBJ1-4; TRBD1 might be the D (5 bases). This CDR3 is 14 amino acids long. In germline, CDR1 is SGHVS, CDR2 FNYEAQ. Trimming took off 5 bases at V and 8 bases at J, with 15 bases between the two ends.

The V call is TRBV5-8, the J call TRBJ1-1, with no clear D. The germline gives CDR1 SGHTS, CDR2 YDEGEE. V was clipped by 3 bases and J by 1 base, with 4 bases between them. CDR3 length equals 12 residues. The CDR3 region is CASSYKNTEAFF. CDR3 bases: TGTGCCAGCAGCTATAAGAACACTGAAGCTTTCTTT.

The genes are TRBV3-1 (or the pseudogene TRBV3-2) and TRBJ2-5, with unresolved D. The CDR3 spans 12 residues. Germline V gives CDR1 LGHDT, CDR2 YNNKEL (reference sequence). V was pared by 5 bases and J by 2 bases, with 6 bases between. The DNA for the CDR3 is TGTGCCAGCAGCTTACAGCAAGAGACCCAGTACTTC. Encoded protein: CASSLQQETQYF.

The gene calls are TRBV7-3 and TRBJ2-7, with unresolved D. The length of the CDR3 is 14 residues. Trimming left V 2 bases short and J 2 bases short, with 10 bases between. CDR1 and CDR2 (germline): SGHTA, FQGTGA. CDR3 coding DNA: TGTGCCAGCAGCTTAGGCGTGGCGGCCTACGAGCAGTACTTC. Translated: CASSLGVAAYEQYF.

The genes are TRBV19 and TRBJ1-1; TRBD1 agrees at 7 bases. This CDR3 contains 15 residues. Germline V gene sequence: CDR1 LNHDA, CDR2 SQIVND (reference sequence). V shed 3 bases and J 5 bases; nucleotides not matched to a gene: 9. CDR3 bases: TGTGCCAGTAGTATTGGGGGGAACAGGGGAACTGAAGCTTTCTTT. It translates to CASSIGGNRGTEAFF.

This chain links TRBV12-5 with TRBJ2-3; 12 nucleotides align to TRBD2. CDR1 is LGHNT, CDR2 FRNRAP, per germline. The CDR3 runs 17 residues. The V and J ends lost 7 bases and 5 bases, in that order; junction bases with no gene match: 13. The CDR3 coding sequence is TGTGCTAGTGCCCCGTCTAGCGGGGGGGCTTTAGGAGATACGCAGTATTTT. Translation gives CASAPSSGGALGDTQYF.

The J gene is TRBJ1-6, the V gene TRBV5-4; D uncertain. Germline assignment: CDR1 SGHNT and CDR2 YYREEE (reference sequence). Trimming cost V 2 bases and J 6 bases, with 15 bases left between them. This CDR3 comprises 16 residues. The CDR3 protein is CASSFAGPIFNSPLHF. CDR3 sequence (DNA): TGTGCCAGCAGCTTTGCGGGTCCGATCTTTAATTCACCCCTCCACTTT.

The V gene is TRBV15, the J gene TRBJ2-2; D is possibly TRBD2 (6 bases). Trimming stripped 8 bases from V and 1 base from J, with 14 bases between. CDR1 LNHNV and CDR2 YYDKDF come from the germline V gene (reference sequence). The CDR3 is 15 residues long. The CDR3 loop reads CATGPASENTGELFF. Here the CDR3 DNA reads TGTGCCACCGGTCCGGCTAGCGAGAACACCGGGGAGCTGTTTTTT.